This TCR beta chain is drawn from a study of identifying expanded T cells in peripheral blood. A note on this clone: Its target is unknown.

Healthy donors had no documented immune events, such as infections, while sampled. Germline CDR1 is SGHDN and CDR2 is FVKESK. The V gene end was trimmed by 7 bases and the J gene end by 5 bases; junction bases not matched to a gene: 7. The CDR3 spans 14 residues. Study-wide results and caveats: Two-week clone count variance significantly increased as total template count grew. Technical replicates showed around 1.2 changed clones; approximately 2 weeks about 16; four weeks 19.

The protocol was immunoSEQ multiplex PCR, while the TCRdb copy is restricted to in-frame clones and leaves out a portion. This table has tens of thousands of clones, around nine tenths appearing once. Sample: blood. The chain carries TRBV14 and TRBJ1-4, with 7 bases matching TRBD1. This TCR was sampled from a person aged 18 to 70 in good health. CDR3 DNA sequence: TGTGCCAGCACTAGCGGGACAGTCAATGAAAAACTGTTTTTT. It yields the protein CASTSGTVNEKLFF.